These 23 T cell receptor beta chains share one sample of origin, sequenced in a study of blood T cell repertoires in COVID-19. Produced via immunoSEQ multiplex PCR; TCRdb's table is partial and in-frame only. The repertoire holds 470,000 or so clones, with roughly 90% as singletons. The sample was peripheral blood. The receptors come from a woman aged 30 to 39 with acute or convalescent COVID-19.

The chain carries TRBV3-1 (or the pseudogene TRBV3-2) and TRBJ2-2; no definite D call. The V gene's germline CDR1 is LGHDT and CDR2 YNNKEL (reference sequence). Trimming pared 4 bases from V and 2 bases from J, leaving 8 bases between. The CDR3 runs to 14 residues. As DNA, the CDR3 is TGTGCCAGCAGCCGGCAGATCAACACCGGGGAGCTGTTTTTT. Protein: CASSRQINTGELFF.

The chain joins TRBV7-9 to TRBJ2-7; possibly TRBD2 for D (5 bases). The V and J ends lost 2 bases and 7 bases respectively, with 18 bases between them. The CDR3 consists of 15 residues. Germline V gene sequence: CDR1 SEHNR, CDR2 FQNEAQ (reference sequence). DNA for the CDR3: TGTGCCAGCAGCTTATTCGAAGGGAGTAGCCGGGAGCAGTACTTC. Translating gives CASSLFEGSSREQYF.

This clone was recorded once. The chain couples TRBV19 to TRBJ1-6; 10 bases fit TRBD1. In germline, CDR1 is LNHDA, CDR2 SQIVND (reference sequence). The CDR3 runs to 17 residues. Trimming cost V 4 bases and J 8 bases; bases outside gene matches: 11. CDR3 DNA: TGTGCCAGTAGTAGCAGACAGGGGGCGCGTAATGATTCACCCCTCCACTTT. Protein product: CASSSRQGARNDSPLHF.

In DNA form, the CDR3 reads TGTGCCAGCCAATCCTTAAGATGGACAGAGAACACTGAAGCTTTCTTT. Protein sequence: CASQSLRWTENTEAFF. The V gene is TRBV27, the J gene TRBJ1-1; D is possibly TRBD1 (6 bases). This CDR3 is 16 amino acids long. Trimming stripped 8 bases from V and 1 base from J, with 20 bases between. Germline V gives CDR1 MNHEY, CDR2 SMNVEV (reference sequence).

The V and J genes are TRBV6-5 and TRBJ1-1; D uncertain. Looked up from germline, CDR1 is MNHEY and CDR2 is SVGAGI. The CDR3 runs 13 residues. The V and J ends lost 6 bases and 2 bases respectively, with 10 bases between them. The CDR3 reads CASSTRINTEAFF. The DNA for the CDR3 is TGTGCCAGCAGCACCAGGATAAACACTGAAGCTTTCTTT.

The chain combines TRBV6-6 with TRBJ1-5, with a weak D call TRBD1 (6 bases). Germline V lookup: CDR1 MNHNY, CDR2 SVGAGI (reference sequence). V shed 5 bases and J shed 4 bases, with 21 bases lying between them. CDR3 length: 17 amino acids. CDR3 sequence (DNA): TGTGCCAGCAGTCCACCCTATTACAGGGTTGAGAATCAGCCCCAGCATTTT. Translation: CASSPPYYRVENQPQHF.

The V call is TRBV30, the J call TRBJ2-7; D is unclear. The CDR3 extends over 14 amino acids. Between the trimmed V and J ends, which lost 0 bases and 0 bases, there was a span of 9 bases. Germline CDR1 and CDR2: GTSNPN and SVGIG (reference sequence). As DNA, the CDR3 is TGTGCCTGGAGTGTACAACGGAGCTCCTACGAGCAGTACTTC. Protein sequence: CAWSVQRSSYEQYF.

The chain uses TRBV29-1 and TRBJ1-2, with a tentative D call TRBD1 (6 bases). The germline V and J ends were trimmed by 7 bases and 6 bases, with 18 bases remaining between them. Germline lookup yields CDR1 SQVTM and CDR2 ANQGSEA. This CDR3 contains 13 residues. This CDR3 is CSAPTGGAHGYTF. Written as DNA, the CDR3 is TGCAGCGCTCCAACTGGGGGGGCGCATGGCTACACCTTC.

The V call is TRBV6-5, the J call TRBJ2-7, with a possible D match to TRBD1 (6 bases). The germline CDR1 and CDR2 sequences are MNHEY and SVGAGI. The germline V and J ends were trimmed by 4 bases and 0 bases, with 16 bases remaining between them. The length of the CDR3 is 16 residues. The CDR3 sequence is CASSFTTGTSSYEQYF. The CDR3 nucleotides are TGTGCCAGCAGTTTTACGACAGGAACCAGCTCCTACGAGCAGTACTTC.

Concerning this clone: The same CDR3 also results from other DNA sequences found in this sample. The V and J genes are TRBV5-1 and TRBJ2-3; D not resolved. Trimming cost V 0 bases and J 1 base, with 6 bases left between them. Per germline, CDR1 SGHRS and CDR2 YFSETQ. The CDR3 sequence is 14 residues long. CDR3 residues: CASSLAPGTDTQYF. DNA for the CDR3: TGCGCCAGCAGCTTGGCGCCAGGCACAGATACGCAGTATTTT.

The CDR3 DNA reads TGTGCCAGCAGCTTCCTAGCGAACTTATACAATGAGCAGTTCTTC. The encoded protein is CASSFLANLYNEQFF. V usage is TRBV13 and J usage is TRBJ2-1, with a possible D match to TRBD2 (6 bases). Germline-derived CDR1 and CDR2 are PRHDT and FYEKMQ (reference sequence). Trimming left V 3 bases short and J 4 bases short, with 13 bases between. The CDR3 runs 15 residues.

Only one count was recorded for this clone. V gene TRBV19 combines with J gene TRBJ2-2; TRBD1 agrees at 8 bases. The V and J ends lost 8 bases and 5 bases, in that order; junction bases with no gene match: 7. There are 14 residues in the CDR3. Germline CDR1 reads LNHDA; CDR2 reads SQIVND (reference sequence). The CDR3: CASRHRTGTGELFF. The CDR3 nucleotides are TGTGCCAGTCGCCATAGGACAGGGACCGGGGAGCTGTTTTTT. The whole variable domain, remainder taken from reference TRBV19 and TRBJ2-2, is DGGITQSPKYLFRKEGQNVTLSCEQNLNHDAMYWYRQDPGQGLRLIYYSQIVNDFQKGDIAEGYSVSREKKESFPLTVTSAQKNPTAFYLCASRHRTGTGELFFGEGSRLTVL.

The CDR3 DNA reads as TGTGCCAGCAGCCAAGATGGAGCAGGGGGAACTGAAGCTTTCTTT. This gives the protein CASSQDGAGGTEAFF. The chain carries TRBV4-2 and TRBJ1-1; TRBD1 agrees at 7 bases. The CDR3 loop spans 15 amino acids. The junction had 6 bases not matched to a gene; V was cut back by 0 bases and J by 5 bases. Germline CDR1 reads LGHNA; CDR2 reads YNFKEQ.

V and J are TRBV5-1 and TRBJ1-6; 7 nucleotides line up with TRBD1. V dropped 1 base and J dropped 0; count of bases not matched to a gene: 7. The CDR3 has 18 residues. Germline V gene data show CDR1 as SGHRS and CDR2 as YFSETQ. CDR3 DNA: TGCGCCAGCAGCTTGCTTGGTGCAGGGGGCTCCTATAATTCACCCCTCCACTTT. Translation: CASSLLGAGGSYNSPLHF.

The J gene is TRBJ1-6, the V gene TRBV5-1, with D uncertain. Trimming took 5 bases from V and 5 from J, leaving 14 bases between them. The length of the CDR3 is 15 residues. The germline V gene encodes CDR1 SGHRS and CDR2 YFSETQ. The CDR3, as DNA: TGCGCCAGCAGTGAGGGAGGAACTGATAATTCACCCCTCCACTTT. The encoded protein is CASSEGGTDNSPLHF. The full variable domain, completed using reference TRBV5-1 and TRBJ1-6, is KAGVTQTPRYLIKTRGQQVTLSCSPISGHRSVSWYQQTPGQGLQFLFEYFSETQRNKGNFPGRFSGRQFSNSRSEMNVSTLELGDSALYLCASSEGGTDNSPLHFGNGTRLTVT.

The chain employs TRBV10-2 and TRBJ1-1; perhaps TRBD1 as D (6 bases). CDR3 length: 12 residues. Germline V gene lookup returns CDR1 WSHSY and CDR2 SAAADI. Trimming removed 4 bases from V and 4 bases from J, with 7 bases in between. DNA of the CDR3: TGCGCCAGCAGTGGGGGGCCCACTGAAGCTTTCTTT. Amino acids: CASSGGPTEAFF.

The rearrangement links TRBV27 to TRBJ1-1; TRBD1 agrees at 8 bases. This CDR3 contains 13 residues. Germline V CDR1 and CDR2: MNHEY, SMNVEV (reference sequence). V shed 5 bases, J shed 8 bases, and the junction held 7 bases outside the gene matches. The CDR3 is CASSPLTGEEAFF. CDR3 nucleotides: TGTGCCAGCAGTCCTTTGACAGGGGAAGAAGCTTTCTTT.

The chain uses TRBV20-1 and TRBJ1-1, with D unresolved. CDR3 length: 14 residues. Trimming pared 3 bases from V and 1 base from J, leaving 12 bases between. Germline V gene data show CDR1 as DFQATT and CDR2 as SNEGSKA (reference sequence). CDR3 nucleotides: TGCAGTGCTAGTACAACCTTCAGGAACACTGAAGCTTTCTTT. Encoded protein: CSASTTFRNTEAFF.

This chain connects TRBV27 to TRBJ2-7, with 8 bases lining up with TRBD1. Trimming at V came to 4 bases and at J to 3 bases, leaving 11 bases not matched to a gene. From germline, CDR1 is MNHEY and CDR2 SMNVEV (reference sequence). The CDR3 is 16 residues long. The CDR3 DNA reads TGTGCCAGCAGTTCCCCGACAGGGGCTCACTACTACGAGCAGTACTTC. The encoded protein is CASSSPTGAHYYEQYF.

The rearrangement joins TRBV7-3 to TRBJ2-7, with 7 bases matching TRBD2. The CDR3 runs 13 residues. The junction had 4 bases not matched to a gene; V was cut back by 5 bases and J by 3 bases. The V gene's germline CDR1 is SGHTA and CDR2 FQGTGA. For the CDR3, the DNA is TGTGCCAGCAGCCTCACGGGGGGCTACGAGCAGTACTTC. Protein product: CASSLTGGYEQYF.

V gene TRBV7-8 combines with J gene TRBJ2-1; no firm D call. The V end was cut by 0 bases, the J end by 7 bases, with 10 bases between. Germline lookup yields CDR1 SGHVS and CDR2 FQNEAQ. This CDR3 region has 14 residues. This CDR3 is CASSLATERNEQFF. The CDR3 coding sequence is TGTGCCAGCAGCTTAGCCACTGAGAGAAATGAGCAGTTCTTC. Filled out from reference TRBV7-8 and TRBJ2-1, the complete variable domain reads GAGVSQSPRYKVAKRGQDVALRCDPISGHVSLFWYQQALGQGPEFLTYFQNEAQLDKSGLPSDRFFAERPEGSVSTLKIQRTQQEDSAVYLCASSLATERNEQFFGPGTRLTVL.

This chain joins TRBV30 and TRBJ2-1; weak D call: TRBD1 (6 bases). CDR3 length: 15 residues. Trimming removed 0 bases at V and 0 bases at J, with 9 bases between. Germline V gene sequence: CDR1 GTSNPN, CDR2 SVGIG (reference sequence). In DNA, the CDR3 is TGTGCCTGGAGTGTAGGGGGAAGCTCCTACAATGAGCAGTTCTTC. Translating it yields CAWSVGGSSYNEQFF. The variable domain in full, with the rest retrieved from reference TRBV30 and TRBJ2-1, is SQTIHQWPATLVQPVGSPLSLECTVEGTSNPNLYWYRQAAGRGLQLLFYSVGIGQISSEVPQNLSASRPQDRQFILSSKKLLLSDSGFYLCAWSVGGSSYNEQFFGPGTRLTVL.

The V gene is TRBV25-1, the J gene TRBJ2-1; 15 bases are a match to TRBD2. CDR3 length equals 18 residues. The germline CDR1 and CDR2 sequences are MGHDK and SYGVNS. V trimming: 1 base; J trimming: 6 bases; junction bases outside the gene matches: 7. The CDR3 DNA follows: TGTGCCAGCAGTGAATCTCGGACTAGCGGGGGGGCCGGCAATGAGCAGTTCTTC. Amino acid sequence: CASSESRTSGGAGNEQFF. The variable domain in full, with the rest retrieved from reference TRBV25-1 and TRBJ2-1, is EADIYQTPRYLVIGTGKKITLECSQTMGHDKMYWYQQDPGMELHLIHYSYGVNSTEKGDLSSESTVSRIRTEHFPLTLESARPSHTSQYLCASSESRTSGGAGNEQFFGPGTRLTVL.